What follows is one T cell receptor (beta chain) and its context. Deletions cut 3 bases from V and 8 bases from J, with 16 bases between. Germline CDR1 LNHDA, CDR2 SQIVND (reference sequence). The CDR3 totals 14 residues. Libraries were prepared by immunoSEQ multiplex PCR; TCRdb keeps only in-frame clonotypes and omits some of them. The sample contains 20,000 to 25,000 clones, more than 75% of which appear only once. The data derive from a study of T cell changes during pregnancy in multiple sclerosis. The chain is built from TRBV19 and TRBJ1-2; maybe TRBD1 (6 bases). This sequence was found in a female donor with multiple sclerosis, enrolled in a pregnancy study. The input for sequencing was CD8+ T cells from peripheral blood mononuclear cells, taken before pregnancy. CDR3 amino acids: CASSIQGTARGYTF. CDR3 sequence (DNA): TGTGCCAGTAGTATTCAGGGGACCGCCCGCGGCTACACCTTC.